This T cell receptor (beta chain) was sequenced during a study of OX40 agonist ivuxolimab in advanced cancers. Study-wide context: Under the entry rules, prior anti-PD-1, anti-PD-L1 or anti-CTLA-4 therapy was allowed, and more than 35% had some.

With V trimmed by 3 bases and J by 7 bases, 12 bases remained unmatched. The CDR3 totals 16 residues. Germline CDR1 MNHEY, CDR2 SMNVEV (reference sequence). Some clones are missing from TCRdb's copy, which holds only in-frame ones; the method was immunoSEQ multiplex PCR. The table records about 120,000 clones, around 91% of them present only once. This clone was picked up one time. Its antigen is unknown. General study findings and limits: By week 6 at 0.1 to 3.0 mg/kg, blood CD4+ and CD8+ T cells had expanded clonally.

The gene calls are TRBV27 and TRBJ2-1, with 7 bases identical to TRBD1. Sequencing used CD4+ or CD8+ T cells sorted from blood, obtained in a trial of the OX40 agonist ivuxolimab. The TCR was taken from an adult with an advanced solid tumor such as melanoma, head and neck, liver or kidney cancer. This CDR3 reads CASSFEKTGARNEQFF. The CDR3, as DNA: TGTGCCAGCAGTTTCGAGAAAACAGGGGCTAGGAATGAGCAGTTCTTC.